This note documents a single T cell receptor (beta chain) sequence. Researchers ran the PCR with 60 Vbeta and 13 Jbeta primers. This table comes from immunoSEQ multiplex PCR, and its TCRdb copy is limited to in-frame clones, with some not included. The sample has roughly 180,000 clones; approximately 9.5% are singletons. This entry comes from a study of cytomegalovirus exposure and HLA in healthy donors. Study context: T cells numbering about 180 million yielded around 120 million unique TCR beta sequences in an earlier analysis.

Per the germline V gene, CDR1 is SGHRS and CDR2 is YFSETQ. This CDR3 has 16 residues. With 0 bases removed from V and 1 base from J, the gap between germline ends came to 12 bases. The chain couples TRBV5-1 to TRBJ2-3; D ambiguous. Input material: PBMCs. The source is a woman under 40 in good health and CMV-seropositive. The CDR3 reads CASSLGFPAGTDTQYF. Here the CDR3 DNA reads TGCGCCAGCAGCTTGGGGTTCCCGGCGGGCACAGATACGCAGTATTTT. The whole variable domain, filled in from reference TRBV5-1 and TRBJ2-3, reads KAGVTQTPRYLIKTRGQQVTLSCSPISGHRSVSWYQQTPGQGLQFLFEYFSETQRNKGNFPGRFSGRQFSNSRSEMNVSTLELGDSALYLCASSLGFPAGTDTQYFGPGTRLTVL.